This T cell receptor beta chain comes out of a study of control samples from healthy donors and cancer patients. With 6 bases removed from V and 0 bases from J, the gap between germline ends came to 6 bases. The CDR3 contains 13 residues. Germline V gene lookup returns CDR1 MDHEN and CDR2 SYDVKM. This table comes from immunoSEQ multiplex PCR, and its TCRdb copy is limited to in-frame clones, with some not included. Here the sample spans 150,000 to 200,000 clones, under 95% being singletons. The rearrangement links TRBV28 to TRBJ1-3; the D is unclear. Sequencing was performed on blood. The TCR originated in a woman between 18 and 29 years old in good health. The chain's CDR3 is CASRLASGNTIYF. The CDR3 nucleotides are TGTGCCAGCAGGTTGGCCTCTGGAAACACCATATATTTT. The entire variable domain, with the rest obtained from reference TRBV28 and TRBJ1-3, is as follows: DVKVTQSSRYLVKRTGEKVFLECVQDMDHENMFWYRQDPGLGLRLIYFSYDVKMKEKGDIPEGYSVSREKKERFSLILESASTNQTSMYLCASRLASGNTIYFGEGSWLTVV.